This TCR beta chain appears in the sequencing data of a study of OX40 agonist ivuxolimab in advanced cancers. For the study at large: The study treated patients with ivuxolimab, an agonistic anti-OX40 (CD134) antibody.

There are 12 residues in the CDR3. CDR1 and CDR2 from the germline V gene are LGHNA and YNFKEQ. Trimming removed 2 bases at V and 3 bases at J, with 4 bases between. Produced via immunoSEQ multiplex PCR; TCRdb's table is partial and in-frame only. The sample lists tens of thousands of clones, more than 80% occurring once. The clonotype comes from an adult with an advanced solid tumor such as melanoma, head and neck, liver or kidney cancer. The gene calls are TRBV4-2 and TRBJ1-1, with D uncertain. Sample: CD4+ or CD8+ T cells sorted from blood, taken in a trial of the OX40 agonist ivuxolimab. CDR3: CASSQWDTEAFF. The DNA of the CDR3 is TGTGCCAGCAGCCAATGGGACACTGAAGCTTTCTTT.